This T cell receptor (beta chain) was obtained from a study of response to subunit inactivated influenza vaccine. General observations from the study: New T cells are recruited in small numbers by each seasonal influenza vaccination, according to the authors' suggestion.

On this clonotype itself: No antigen is known for it.

MiXCR was run by TCRdb on the RT-PCR reads, yielding one entry per CDR3 protein. This table holds hundreds of thousands of distinct CDR3 sequences, 9.5% to 13% found once. There are 17 residues in the CDR3. Germline lookup yields CDR1 LGHNA and CDR2 YSLEER. V shed 5 bases, J shed 2 bases, and the junction held 12 bases outside the gene matches. This clonotype was sampled from a man aged 45-60 years who received an inactivated influenza vaccine. The starting material was PBMCs from blood, obtained more than 35 days after vaccination. The rearrangement uses TRBV4-3 and TRBJ2-1; 7 nucleotides line up with TRBD1. DNA for the CDR3: TGCGCCAGCAGCTTGCGTACCGGGACAGAAGCCTACAATGAGCAGTTCTTC. Amino acids: CASSLRTGTEAYNEQFF.